These 25 T cell receptor beta chains originate from one sample sequenced in a study of blood T cell repertoires in COVID-19. Assay: immunoSEQ multiplex PCR; the TCRdb copy retains only in-frame clones and omits some. The sample consists of about 100,000 clones, approximately 86% of them appearing once. Sequencing was done on a sample of peripheral blood. These receptors were taken from an elderly man with acute or convalescent COVID-19.

V usage is TRBV5-1 and J usage is TRBJ2-3; 10 bases are a match to TRBD1. V lost 0 bases to trimming and J lost 6 bases; unmatched junction nucleotides: 4. Germline V gene sequence: CDR1 SGHRS, CDR2 YFSETQ. There are 15 residues in the CDR3. The CDR3 region has the DNA TGCGCCAGCAGCTTGGCCGGGACAGGGGTCGATACGCAGTATTTT. This codes for CASSLAGTGVDTQYF.

This chain uses TRBV28 with TRBJ2-1; 7 bases line up with TRBD1. The V gene end was trimmed by 3 bases and the J gene end by 8 bases; junction bases not matched to a gene: 10. There are 15 residues in the CDR3. Germline-derived CDR1 and CDR2 are MDHEN and SYDVKM. CDR3: CASSFLTGSIDEQFF. The CDR3 DNA sequence: TGTGCCAGCAGTTTCCTGACAGGGAGTATCGATGAGCAGTTCTTC.

The V gene is TRBV11-2, the J gene TRBJ1-2; 7 nucleotides agree with TRBD1. The CDR3 consists of 14 residues. Trimming cost V 5 bases and J 5 bases; bases outside gene matches: 8. Germline CDR1 and CDR2: SGHAT and FQNNGV. The CDR3 here is CASSQTGRVYGYTF. CDR3 in DNA: TGTGCCAGCAGCCAGACAGGGCGGGTTTATGGCTACACCTTC. Supplemented by reference TRBV11-2 and TRBJ1-2, the full variable domain reads EAGVAQSPRYKIIEKRQSVAFWCNPISGHATLYWYQQILGQGPKLLIQFQNNGVVDDSQLPKDRFSAERLKGVDSTLKIQPAKLEDSAVYLCASSQTGRVYGYTFGSGTRLTVV.

The rearrangement links TRBV19 to TRBJ1-1; D not certain. This CDR3 is 12 amino acids long. Germline values: CDR1 LNHDA, CDR2 SQIVND (reference sequence). V lost 4 bases, J lost 5 bases, and 8 bases lay in between. The CDR3: CASSRSGTEAFF. The CDR3, as DNA: TGTGCCAGTAGTAGGTCCGGGACTGAAGCTTTCTTT.

This clone appeared a few times. The rearrangement uses TRBV6-5 and TRBJ2-7; 7 bases are shared with TRBD1. The CDR3 covers 15 residues. Losses at the gene ends were 6 bases for V and 3 bases for J; bases not matched to a gene: 11. CDR1 MNHEY and CDR2 SVGAGI come from the germline V gene. The CDR3 spells CASRPTGYGFYEQYF. The CDR3 DNA is TGTGCCAGCAGGCCGACAGGGTATGGGTTCTACGAGCAGTACTTC.

V usage is TRBV7-2 and J usage is TRBJ1-4; the D gene is possibly TRBD1 (6 bases). V lost 5 bases and J lost 8, with 9 bases in between. This CDR3 comprises 12 residues. Looked up from germline, CDR1 is SGHTA and CDR2 is FQGNSA. The CDR3 region has the DNA TGTGCCAGCAGCCGAACAGGGGAAAAACTGTTTTTT. It is translated as CASSRTGEKLFF.

This chain uses TRBV7-9 with TRBJ1-1; a weak D match, TRBD1 (5 bases). In germline, CDR1 is SEHNR, CDR2 FQNEAQ (reference sequence). Trimming pared 5 bases from V and 5 bases from J, leaving 18 bases between. This CDR3 has 15 amino acids. The CDR3 DNA follows: TGTGCCAGCAGCCCCTCGGGGGGGATAGGTACTGAAGCTTTCTTT. It is translated as CASSPSGGIGTEAFF.

The chain has TRBV7-9 and TRBJ2-1; 10 bases agree with TRBD2. The CDR3 loop spans 18 amino acids. Trimming cost V 3 bases and J 9 bases; bases outside gene matches: 17. Per germline, CDR1 SEHNR and CDR2 FQNEAQ (reference sequence). CDR3 region: CASSFKTRLAGLQGEQFF. The CDR3 bases are TGTGCCAGCAGCTTCAAGACTAGACTAGCGGGTCTTCAAGGTGAGCAGTTCTTC.

The chain combines TRBV5-1 with TRBJ2-1, with 8 positions matching TRBD1. This CDR3 has 15 amino acids. The V and J ends lost 4 bases and 4 bases, in that order; junction bases with no gene match: 7. Germline V CDR1 and CDR2: SGHRS, YFSETQ. The CDR3 DNA is TGCGCCAGCAGCCCGCGGACAGGGACGTACAATGAGCAGTTCTTC. This gives the protein CASSPRTGTYNEQFF.

V gene TRBV19 combines with J gene TRBJ2-1; tentative D call: TRBD2 (5 bases). Germline V gene data show CDR1 as LNHDA and CDR2 as SQIVND (reference sequence). V lost 0 bases and J lost 3, with 15 bases in between. The CDR3 has 17 amino acids. The CDR3: CASSIDGSRGSYNEQFF. For the CDR3, the DNA is TGTGCCAGTAGTATAGACGGGTCACGAGGGAGCTACAATGAGCAGTTCTTC. Looking up the rest from reference TRBV19 and TRBJ2-1 gives the full variable domain: DGGITQSPKYLFRKEGQNVTLSCEQNLNHDAMYWYRQDPGQGLRLIYYSQIVNDFQKGDIAEGYSVSREKKESFPLTVTSAQKNPTAFYLCASSIDGSRGSYNEQFFGPGTRLTVL.

The J gene is TRBJ1-2, the V gene TRBV14, with 8 bases lining up with TRBD1. V dropped 4 bases and J dropped 7; count of bases not matched to a gene: 5. This CDR3 region has 13 residues. Germline CDR1 and CDR2: SGHDN and FVKESK. The CDR3 sequence: CASSRDRIVGYTF. The CDR3 DNA reads TGTGCCAGCAGCCGGGACAGGATTGTTGGCTACACCTTC.

The chain combines TRBV3-1 (or the pseudogene TRBV3-2) with TRBJ2-7, with 8 bases aligning to TRBD2. With V trimmed by 4 bases and J by 1 base, 3 bases remained unmatched. In germline, CDR1 is LGHDT, CDR2 YNNKEL (reference sequence). This CDR3 comprises 14 residues. Here the CDR3 DNA reads TGTGCCAGCAGCCGAGCGGGGGTTTCCTACGAGCAGTACTTC. Its protein product is CASSRAGVSYEQYF.

The chain carries TRBV6-2 or TRBV6-3 and TRBJ2-3; 13 bases are a match to TRBD2. The CDR3 covers 16 residues. CDR1 is MNHEY, CDR2 SVGEGT, per germline. V shed 4 bases, J shed 2 bases, and the junction held 3 bases outside the gene matches. CDR3 loop: CASSSGLAGYTDTQYF. Written as DNA, the CDR3 is TGTGCCAGCAGTTCGGGACTAGCGGGATACACAGATACGCAGTATTTT.

The chain employs TRBV2 and TRBJ1-5; a possible D gene is TRBD1 (6 bases). This CDR3 region has 14 residues. Per germline, CDR1 SNHLY and CDR2 FYNNEI. V gave up 6 bases and J gave up 9 bases, with 18 bases separating them. The CDR3 bases are TGTGCCAGCAGACTCGACAGGCCGGAGTGGCCCCAGCATTTT. Translating it yields CASRLDRPEWPQHF. Together with reference TRBV2 and TRBJ1-5, the CDR3 gives the full variable domain: EPEVTQTPSHQVTQMGQEVILRCVPISNHLYFYWYRQILGQKVEFLVSFYNNEISEKSEIFDDQFSVERPDGSNFTLKIRSTKLEDSAMYFCASRLDRPEWPQHFGDGTRLSIL.

The chain has TRBV25-1 and TRBJ1-2; D gene uncertain. The CDR3 is made up of 14 amino acids. Germline-derived CDR1 and CDR2 are MGHDK and SYGVNS. V was cut by 2 bases and J by 2 bases, with 9 bases left in between. The chain's CDR3 is CASSENERNYGYTF. CDR3 nucleotide sequence: TGTGCCAGCAGTGAAAATGAGAGGAACTATGGCTACACCTTC.

The chain carries TRBV9 and TRBJ2-1; 10 nucleotides agree with TRBD2. V lost 0 bases, J lost 6 bases, and 12 bases stayed unmatched. The CDR3 extends over 18 amino acids. Germline CDR1 SGDLS, CDR2 YYNGEE. The CDR3, as DNA: TGTGCCAGCAGCGTAGCTACGAGGGCTAGCGGGAGTATCAATGAGCAGTTCTTC. Protein product: CASSVATRASGSINEQFF. Supplemented by reference TRBV9 and TRBJ2-1, the full variable domain reads DSGVTQTPKHLITATGQRVTLRCSPRSGDLSVYWYQQSLDQGLQFLIQYYNGEERAKGNILERFSAQQFPDLHSELNLSSLELGDSALYFCASSVATRASGSINEQFFGPGTRLTVL.

The chain combines TRBV18 with TRBJ2-7; 7 nucleotides match TRBD1. V lost 3 bases, J lost 2 bases, and 4 bases stayed unmatched. The CDR3 has 14 amino acids. In germline, CDR1 is KGHSH, CDR2 LQKENI. As DNA, the CDR3 is TGTGCCAGCTCACCGGACAGGAACACCTACGAGCAGTACTTC. As protein: CASSPDRNTYEQYF. Variable domain in full (rest from reference TRBV18 and TRBJ2-7): NAGVMQNPRHLVRRRGQEARLRCSPMKGHSHVYWYRQLPEEGLKFMVYLQKENIIDESGMPKERFSAEFPKEGPSILRIQQVVRGDSAAYFCASSPDRNTYEQYFGPGTRLTVT.

The chain employs TRBV5-6 and TRBJ2-4; a possible D gene is TRBD1 (6 bases). This CDR3 spans 18 amino acids. Trimming took 2 bases from V and 6 from J, leaving 24 bases between them. Germline V lookup: CDR1 SGHDT, CDR2 YYEEEE. The CDR3 sequence: CASSFRRQLSTGTNIQYF. CDR3 coding DNA: TGTGCCAGCAGCTTCCGACGCCAGCTTAGTACAGGGACAAACATTCAGTACTTC.

The chain has TRBV7-2 and TRBJ2-3; 10 bases are shared with TRBD2. Germline values: CDR1 SGHTA, CDR2 FQGNSA. The junction had 6 bases not matched to a gene; V was cut back by 1 base and J by 5 bases. The CDR3 consists of 16 residues. The CDR3 DNA follows: TGTGCCAGCAGCTTAGAAGCTAGCGGGGGTATAGATACGCAGTATTTT. It yields the protein CASSLEASGGIDTQYF. Looking up the rest from reference TRBV7-2 and TRBJ2-3 gives the full variable domain: GAGVSQSPSNKVTEKGKDVELRCDPISGHTALYWYRQSLGQGLEFLIYFQGNSAPDKSGLPSDRFSAERTGGSVSTLTIQRTQQEDSAVYLCASSLEASGGIDTQYFGPGTRLTVL.

This chain uses TRBV5-1 with TRBJ2-4; no definite D call. The ends were cut back, 4 bases at V and 6 bases at J, with 14 bases in the middle. Germline CDR1 is SGHRS and CDR2 is YFSETQ. The CDR3 is 14 amino acids. DNA of the CDR3: TGCGCCAGCAGCACTCCAAACTACCCAAACATTCAGTACTTC. Encoded protein: CASSTPNYPNIQYF.

The rearrangement joins TRBV9 to TRBJ2-5, with 16 bases matching TRBD2. CDR1 is SGDLS, CDR2 YYNGEE, per germline. The CDR3 runs 15 residues. V gave up 4 bases and J gave up 7 bases; unmatched junction bases: 4. Here the CDR3 DNA reads TGTGCCAGCAGCACCGGGACTAGCGGGAGGGGGACCCAGTACTTC. Residues: CASSTGTSGRGTQYF.

The rearrangement uses TRBV24-1 and TRBJ2-3; unclear D gene. V was clipped by 6 bases and J by 1 base, with 7 bases between them. Germline V gene lookup returns CDR1 KGHDR and CDR2 SFDVKD. The CDR3 is 13 amino acids. CDR3 DNA sequence: TGTGCCACCAGTCTACGAGGCACAGATACGCAGTATTTT. Amino acids: CATSLRGTDTQYF.

V usage is TRBV10-1 and J usage is TRBJ2-3; D perhaps matches TRBD2 (5 bases). Germline-derived CDR1 and CDR2 are WNHNN and SYGVQD (reference sequence). Trimming stripped 1 base from V and 0 bases from J, with 17 bases between. The CDR3 consists of 18 residues. The CDR3 loop reads CASSELCWQRPSTDTQYF. The DNA for the CDR3 is TGCGCCAGCAGTGAGTTATGTTGGCAGCGGCCTAGCACAGATACGCAGTATTTT.

This clone was found a few times. J is TRBJ1-2 and V is TRBV19; D is possibly TRBD1 (6 bases). Per germline, CDR1 LNHDA and CDR2 SQIVND (reference sequence). The CDR3 has 13 amino acids. Trimming removed 5 bases from V and 4 bases from J, with 11 bases in between. The CDR3 here is CASSPTGVYGYTF. For the CDR3, the DNA is TGTGCCAGTAGTCCGACAGGAGTCTATGGCTACACCTTC.

The chain has TRBV6-6 and TRBJ1-6; weak D call: TRBD1 (5 bases). The CDR3 extends over 14 amino acids. The germline gives CDR1 MNHNY, CDR2 SVGAGI (reference sequence). V was shortened by 2 bases and J by 5 bases, with 7 bases between the two germline ends. The CDR3 nucleotides are TGTGCCAGCAGTTACAAAGGGGATAATTCACCCCTCCACTTT. Protein: CASSYKGDNSPLHF.